This passage covers 2 T cell receptor beta chains from one sample sequenced in a study of shared clonotypes between healthy human individuals. TCRdb's copy holds only in-frame clones and misses some; the assay was immunoSEQ multiplex PCR. The sample shows roughly 660,000 clones, 90% of them seen only once. Sequences were obtained from memory CD8+ T cells from PBMCs. Subset: CD45RO+ cells pooled with CCR7-negative TemRA cells. All receptors derive from a man between 18 and 35 years old in good health. Some clones in this sample may be carry-over from other donors' samples.

CDR3 in amino acids: CASSPGLAGGGLTYNEQFF. The CDR3 region has the DNA TGTGCCAGCAGCCCAGGACTAGCGGGAGGGGGCTTGACCTACAATGAGCAGTTCTTC. The chain is built from TRBV7-8 and TRBJ2-1; 15 nucleotides match TRBD2. The CDR3 extends over 19 amino acids. J gave up 2 bases and V 5 bases, and 10 bases lay outside the gene matches. The germline V gene encodes CDR1 SGHVS and CDR2 FQNEAQ.

The chain employs TRBV14 and TRBJ2-3; D remains ambiguous. CDR1 SGHDN and CDR2 FVKESK come from the germline V gene. This CDR3 is 16 amino acids long. Trimming cost V 6 bases and J 0 bases, with 16 bases left between them. The CDR3 loop reads CASSLAGSTSTDTQYF. CDR3 nucleotides: TGTGCCAGCAGTCTTGCTGGGTCGACTAGCACAGATACGCAGTATTTT.